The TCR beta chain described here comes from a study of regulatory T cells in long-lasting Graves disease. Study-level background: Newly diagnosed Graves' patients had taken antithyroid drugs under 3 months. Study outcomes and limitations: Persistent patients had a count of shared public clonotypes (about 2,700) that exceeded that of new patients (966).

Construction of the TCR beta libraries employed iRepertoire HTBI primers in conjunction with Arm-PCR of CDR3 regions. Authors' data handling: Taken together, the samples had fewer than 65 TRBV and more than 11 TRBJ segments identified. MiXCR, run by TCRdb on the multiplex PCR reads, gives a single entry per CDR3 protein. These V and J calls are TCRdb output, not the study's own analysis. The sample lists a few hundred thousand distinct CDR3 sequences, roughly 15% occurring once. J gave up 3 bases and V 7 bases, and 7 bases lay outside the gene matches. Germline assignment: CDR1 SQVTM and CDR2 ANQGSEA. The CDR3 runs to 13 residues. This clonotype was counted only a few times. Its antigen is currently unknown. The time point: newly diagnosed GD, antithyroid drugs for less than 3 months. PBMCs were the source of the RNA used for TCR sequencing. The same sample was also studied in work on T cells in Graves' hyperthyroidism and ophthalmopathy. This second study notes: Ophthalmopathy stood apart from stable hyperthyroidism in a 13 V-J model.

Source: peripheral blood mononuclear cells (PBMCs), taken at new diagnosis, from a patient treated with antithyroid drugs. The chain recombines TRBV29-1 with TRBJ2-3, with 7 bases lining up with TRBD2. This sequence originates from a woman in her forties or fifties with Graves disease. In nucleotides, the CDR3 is TGCAGCGGGGGGGGGGGAGCGACAGATACGCAGTATTTT. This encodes CSGGGGATDTQYF.